These 29 T cell receptor beta chains came from one sample sequenced in a study of low-dose radiotherapy and immunotherapy resistance in tumors. Indicated time point: before trial treatment. TRAV- and TRBV-specific primers, spanning alpha and beta chains, primed first-strand cDNA. TCRs underwent 20 PCR cycles of amplification with a constant-region primer and V-primer adapter. One entry per CDR3 protein results from TCRdb running MiXCR on the reads. Among around 79,000 distinct CDR3 sequences listed, approximately 17% were seen once. The sample here was PBMCs, taken before treatment. Receptor source: a male donor with prostate cancer.

This clonotype showed up many times. The V gene is TRBV6-6, the J gene TRBJ2-7; 11 bases fit TRBD2. The CDR3 contains 15 residues. CDR1 and CDR2 from the germline V gene are MNHNY and SVGAGI (reference sequence). V was pared by 6 bases and J by 4 bases, with 8 bases of the junction left unmatched. The CDR3 coding sequence is TGTGCCAGCAGCCCACCCGCTAGCGGGGGGTACGAGCAGTACTTC. Its translation: CASSPPASGGYEQYF.

This clonotype was seen repeatedly, ten times or more. The chain joins TRBV2 to TRBJ2-3, with TRBD2 as a possible D gene (5 bases). Germline V CDR1 and CDR2: SNHLY, FYNNEI. V was trimmed by 7 bases and J by 1 base, leaving 12 bases between them. The CDR3 length is 14 residues. The CDR3 DNA is TGTGCCAGCAAAAGGACTGTTCGCACAGATACGCAGTATTTT. This sequence encodes CASKRTVRTDTQYF.

In its sample, this clonotype was seen many times. For the CDR3, the DNA is TGTGCCAGCAGCCTTATGCGGGGCTCCTACAATGAGCAGTTCTTC. Amino acids: CASSLMRGSYNEQFF. The rearrangement joins TRBV28 to TRBJ2-1; D might be TRBD2 (6 bases). Trimming left V 6 bases short and J 0 bases short, with 12 bases between. Germline V gene sequence: CDR1 MDHEN, CDR2 SYDVKM. There are 15 residues in the CDR3.

This clonotype was seen a few times. This chain joins TRBV30 and TRBJ2-1; D perhaps matches TRBD2 (6 bases). V was trimmed by 1 base and J by 7 bases, leaving 8 bases between them. In germline, CDR1 is GTSNPN, CDR2 SVGIG (reference sequence). CDR3 size: 12 residues. The DNA for the CDR3 is TGTGCCTGGAGTGCGGCGGGGAATGAGCAGTTCTTC. Translation gives CAWSAAGNEQFF.

The table lists this clonotype with many counts. The chain has TRBV6-2 or TRBV6-3 and TRBJ2-1, with D possibly TRBD2 on 5 matching bases. CDR1 is MNHEY and CDR2 is SVGEGT in the germline V gene. CDR3 size: 12 residues. The germline V and J ends were trimmed by 6 bases and 12 bases, with 15 bases remaining between them. As DNA, the CDR3 is TGTGCCAGCAGACCTTCGACGGCGGGGCAGTTCTTC. As protein: CASRPSTAGQFF.

This clonotype was counted only a few times. The rearrangement uses TRBV6-1 and TRBJ2-5; D is undetermined. This CDR3 region has 14 residues. Trimming removed 3 bases at V and 1 base at J, with 9 bases between. The germline CDR1 and CDR2 sequences are MNHNS and SASEGT. The CDR3 region is CASSERYSQETQYF. As DNA, the CDR3 is TGTGCCAGCAGTGAGCGGTACAGCCAAGAGACCCAGTACTTC.

In its sample, this clonotype was seen many times. The chain uses TRBV30 and TRBJ2-4, with no clear D. The CDR3 is 11 amino acids. V dropped 5 bases and J dropped 8 bases, with 10 bases sitting between them. The germline V gene has CDR1 GTSNPN and CDR2 SVGIG (reference sequence). The CDR3 sequence: CAWGFSHIQYF. In DNA form, the CDR3 reads TGTGCCTGGGGATTTAGCCACATTCAGTACTTC.

This clonotype was recorded at least ten times. This chain connects TRBV19 to TRBJ2-2; TRBD1 matches at 11 bases. Germline CDR1 is LNHDA and CDR2 is SQIVND (reference sequence). Trimming removed 6 bases from V and 4 bases from J; junction bases left unmatched: 7. The CDR3 consists of 16 residues. CDR3 protein: CASSQGQGAGTGELFF. CDR3 in DNA: TGTGCCAGTAGCCAAGGACAGGGGGCGGGCACCGGGGAGCTGTTTTTT. The whole variable domain, remainder taken from reference TRBV19 and TRBJ2-2, is DGGITQSPKYLFRKEGQNVTLSCEQNLNHDAMYWYRQDPGQGLRLIYYSQIVNDFQKGDIAEGYSVSREKKESFPLTVTSAQKNPTAFYLCASSQGQGAGTGELFFGEGSRLTVL.

Only a few counts were recorded for this clonotype. This chain connects TRBV5-4 to TRBJ2-3; a weak D match, TRBD2 (5 bases). Germline CDR1 reads SGHNT; CDR2 reads YYREEE (reference sequence). This CDR3 comprises 16 residues. Trimming shortened V by 4 bases and J by 0 bases, and 15 bases separated the two germline ends. CDR3 sequence (DNA): TGTGCCAGCAGCGGGGTGGACTTAACTAGCACAGATACGCAGTATTTT. Its translation is CASSGVDLTSTDTQYF.

This clonotype showed up many times. The chain uses TRBV7-9 and TRBJ2-3; TRBD2 matches at 10 bases. This CDR3 has 16 residues. The germline gives CDR1 SEHNR, CDR2 FQNEAQ (reference sequence). After removal of 5 bases from V and 4 bases from J, the junction contained 9 bases not matched to a gene. As DNA, the CDR3 is TGTGCCAGCAGCCGAGTCCTAGCGGGAGCTTCAGATACGCAGTATTTT. Protein product: CASSRVLAGASDTQYF.

This chain joins TRBV5-6 and TRBJ2-1; TRBD2 matches 7 bases. CDR3 length: 15 residues. Looked up from germline, CDR1 is SGHDT and CDR2 is YYEEEE. Trimming removed 0 bases from V and 3 bases from J; junction bases left unmatched: 3. The CDR3 protein is CASSLELADYNEQFF. The CDR3 nucleotides read TGTGCCAGCAGCTTGGAGCTAGCGGACTACAATGAGCAGTTCTTC.

This clonotype was seen ten or more times. This chain links TRBV7-9 with TRBJ2-2; D not certain. The V gene's germline CDR1 is SEHNR and CDR2 FQNEAQ (reference sequence). CDR3 length equals 15 residues. The V end was cut by 1 base, the J end by 6 bases, with 12 bases between. This chain's CDR3 is CASSLGHLESGELFF. The DNA of the CDR3 is TGTGCCAGCAGCTTAGGGCACCTCGAGTCCGGGGAGCTGTTTTTT.

This clonotype was seen ten or more times. The chain couples TRBV7-2 to TRBJ2-3, with TRBD2 matching 11 bases. The germline CDR1 and CDR2 sequences are SGHTA and FQGNSA. CDR3 length: 17 amino acids. Trimming at V came to 3 bases and at J to 1 base, leaving 6 bases not matched to a gene. DNA for the CDR3: TGTGCCAGCAGCTTCATTAGCGGGGGGGTTCGCACAGATACGCAGTATTTT. Translation gives CASSFISGGVRTDTQYF.

This clonotype was counted at least ten times. The CDR3 spells CSVLWKNTGELFF. Written as DNA, the CDR3 is TGCAGCGTTCTATGGAAGAACACCGGGGAGCTGTTTTTT. V gene TRBV29-1 combines with J gene TRBJ2-2; D ambiguous. Trimming removed 5 bases from V and 1 base from J, with 8 bases in between. Germline assignment: CDR1 SQVTM and CDR2 ANQGSEA. The CDR3 is made up of 13 amino acids.

This clonotype was observed a few times. This chain links TRBV3-1 with TRBJ2-2; 9 bases are shared with TRBD2. Trimming at V came to 4 bases and at J to 13 bases, leaving 10 bases not matched to a gene. Germline values: CDR1 LGHDT, CDR2 YNNKEL (reference sequence). The CDR3 covers 14 residues. CDR3 DNA: TGTGCCAGCAGCCCGCCCATAGCGGGAGCCGGGCTGTTTTTT. This encodes CASSPPIAGAGLFF.

This clonotype was seen many times. The chain links TRBV5-6 to TRBJ2-7; 12 nucleotides match TRBD1. The CDR3 is 16 residues long. Germline trimming cut 4 bases from V and 4 bases from J; bases unmatched to any gene: 9. Germline assignment: CDR1 SGHDT and CDR2 YYEEEE. The CDR3 DNA sequence: TGTGCCAGCAGCCCAAGAGGGGACAGGGGGCGTTACGAGCAGTACTTC. Translation gives CASSPRGDRGRYEQYF.

This clonotype was recorded many times. The gene calls are TRBV19 and TRBJ2-5; D ambiguous. The germline V gene has CDR1 LNHDA and CDR2 SQIVND (reference sequence). This CDR3 has 14 residues. The V and J ends lost 8 bases and 3 bases respectively, with 16 bases between them. CDR3 in amino acids: CASPRNKSEETQYF. DNA for the CDR3: TGTGCCAGTCCAAGGAACAAATCGGAAGAGACCCAGTACTTC.

This clonotype was recorded many times. V is TRBV12-3 or TRBV12-4 and J is TRBJ1-1; 7 bases agree with TRBD1. The CDR3 has 14 residues. Trimming took 6 bases from V and 1 from J; bases not matched to a gene: 5. DNA of the CDR3: TGTGCCAGCAGCCAGGGACAGAAGAACACTGAAGCTTTCTTT. It specifies CASSQGQKNTEAFF.

This clonotype is judged medium-sized. V gene TRBV9 combines with J gene TRBJ2-1, with 10 bases aligning to TRBD2. The length of the CDR3 is 15 residues. Germline V gives CDR1 SGDLS, CDR2 YYNGEE. After removal of 2 bases from V and 2 bases from J, the junction contained 1 base not matched to a gene. CDR3 coding DNA: TGTGCCAGCAGCGTCACTAGCGGGGCCTACAATGAGCAGTTCTTC. It yields the protein CASSVTSGAYNEQFF.

This clonotype was seen repeatedly, ten times or more. The J gene is TRBJ2-7, the V gene TRBV20-1; TRBD1 is a possible D gene (7 bases). CDR1 and CDR2 from the germline V gene are DFQATT and SNEGSKA (reference sequence). The CDR3 has 15 amino acids. Between the trimmed V and J ends, which lost 0 bases and 7 bases, there was a span of 19 bases. The CDR3 sequence: CSARDPLDRAGEQYF. CDR3 sequence (DNA): TGCAGTGCTAGAGACCCGCTCGACAGGGCGGGAGAGCAGTACTTC.

This clonotype was detected many times. The rearrangement uses TRBV4-3 and TRBJ2-5; D possibly uses TRBD1 or TRBD2 (5 bases each). Germline assignment: CDR1 LGHNA and CDR2 YSLEER. The CDR3 has 15 amino acids. Trimming removed 11 bases at V and 0 bases at J, with 19 bases between. For the CDR3, the DNA is TGCGCCGGGGACCCCACTAGAGCAAACCAAGAGACCCAGTACTTC. Protein sequence: CAGDPTRANQETQYF.

About this clonotype: With a far larger clone one base away, a read error is the likely cause. The rearrangement links TRBV28 to TRBJ2-7; D remains ambiguous. This CDR3 contains 15 residues. V was cut by 2 bases and J by 7 bases, with 18 bases left in between. The germline gives CDR1 MDHEN, CDR2 SYDVKM. CDR3 amino acids: CASSLDLYSYNEQYF. The CDR3 DNA is TGTGCCAGCAGTTTAGACTTATACTCCTACAATGAGCAGTACTTC.

Of note for this clonotype: A far larger clone is off by one base, so a read error is likely. The chain is built from TRBV12-3 or TRBV12-4 and TRBJ2-7, with a possible D match to TRBD2 (6 bases). CDR3 size: 15 residues. The V and J ends lost 2 bases and 7 bases respectively, with 18 bases between them. DNA of the CDR3: TGTGCCAGCAGTTTATTAGTTTTGGGGAGGAATGAGCAGTACTTC. Translating gives CASSLLVLGRNEQYF.

In its sample, this clonotype was seen many times. The chain recombines TRBV5-1 with TRBJ2-1; TRBD2 is a possible D gene (6 bases). Germline CDR1 reads SGHRS; CDR2 reads YFSETQ. The CDR3 runs to 15 residues. Trimming left V 4 bases short and J 3 bases short, with 14 bases between. As DNA, the CDR3 is TGCGCCAGCAGCCCCCCGGGACTTTTCTACAATGAGCAGTTCTTC. Its translation: CASSPPGLFYNEQFF.

For this clonotype: With only one base between it and a far larger clone, this is likely a read error. This chain uses TRBV6-1 with TRBJ2-1; the match to TRBD2 covers 7 bases. V lost 4 bases to trimming and J lost 10 bases; unmatched junction nucleotides: 13. There are 15 residues in the CDR3. From germline, CDR1 is MNHNS and CDR2 SASEGT. This chain's CDR3 is CASSVRTGGSYEQFF. CDR3 sequence (DNA): TGTGCCAGCAGTGTCCGGACGGGAGGCTCCTACGAGCAGTTCTTC.

This clonotype was counted ten times or more. The chain couples TRBV18 to TRBJ2-5, with 7 bases identical to TRBD1. CDR1 is KGHSH, CDR2 LQKENI, per germline. The CDR3 loop spans 13 amino acids. V shed 4 bases and J 5 bases; nucleotides not matched to a gene: 4. The CDR3 DNA is TGTGCCAGCTCACTACAGGGGCTGGAGACCCAGTACTTC. It specifies CASSLQGLETQYF.

This clonotype came up many times. The genes are TRBV20-1 and TRBJ2-1; TRBD1 is a possible D gene (6 bases). Between the trimmed V and J ends, which lost 3 bases and 9 bases, there was a span of 21 bases. Germline lookup yields CDR1 DFQATT and CDR2 SNEGSKA (reference sequence). This CDR3 is 15 amino acids long. The CDR3, as DNA: TGCAGTGCTAGGAGGGACAAGACTTCTCTGGTTGAGCAGTTCTTC. It codes for CSARRDKTSLVEQFF.

This clonotype occurred many times. The rearrangement uses TRBV30 and TRBJ2-2, with TRBD2 identical over 10 bases. Germline CDR1 and CDR2: GTSNPN and SVGIG (reference sequence). The CDR3 is 14 amino acids. Losses at the gene ends were 5 bases for V and 6 bases for J; bases not matched to a gene: 6. CDR3 nucleotides: TGTGCCTGGGAAAGCGGGGGGGCCCCCGGGGAGCTGTTTTTT. Its translation is CAWESGGAPGELFF. Complete variable domain (other parts from reference TRBV30 and TRBJ2-2): SQTIHQWPATLVQPVGSPLSLECTVEGTSNPNLYWYRQAAGRGLQLLFYSVGIGQISSEVPQNLSASRPQDRQFILSSKKLLLSDSGFYLCAWESGGAPGELFFGEGSRLTVL.

This clonotype ranks as medium-sized. J is TRBJ2-1 and V is TRBV21-1. TRBV21-1 is tagged as a pseudogene. The CDR3 sequence is 14 residues long. CDR3 sequence (DNA): TGTGCCAGCAGCTGCATAGGGTCCTACAATGAGCAGTTCTTC. It translates to CASSCIGSYNEQFF.